A selection of T cell receptor beta chains follows, all from one sample in a study of blood T cell repertoires in COVID-19. The data were produced by immunoSEQ multiplex PCR, yet TCRdb's version contains in-frame clones alone and is incomplete. The sample includes about 95,000 clones, roughly four fifths of them seen just once. The sample was peripheral blood. The receptors come from an elderly man with COVID-19, enrolled during active disease. Both conserved end residues are part of each CDR3. D genes are given only for firm matches. A clone size is listed for some rows: how often the clone was seen (once, few, many), or a class if it is expanded.

j_call: TRBJ2-1
clone_size: .
d_call: .
v_call: TRBV2
cdr3_aa: CASTPRPGGLNNEQFF
cdr3_nt: TGTGCCAGCACCCCGAGGCCGGGGGGCCTTAACAATGAGCAGTTCTTC

j_call: TRBJ2-5
clone_size: .
d_call: .
v_call: TRBV6-5
cdr3_aa: CASSYFSQGRETQYF
cdr3_nt: TGTGCCAGCAGTTACTTTTCACAGGGAAGGGAGACCCAGTACTTC

j_call: TRBJ2-6
clone_size: .
d_call: .
v_call: TRBV7-3
cdr3_aa: CASSPKLGTGANVLTF
cdr3_nt: TGTGCCAGCAGCCCTAAATTGGGCACCGGGGCCAACGTCCTGACTTTC

j_call: TRBJ1-2
clone_size: .
d_call: .
v_call: TRBV5-4
cdr3_aa: CASTHRRENYGYTF
cdr3_nt: TGTGCCAGCACCCACCGGCGGGAAAACTATGGCTACACCTTC

j_call: TRBJ2-1
clone_size: .
d_call: TRBD2
v_call: TRBV19
cdr3_aa: CASSTIAGGSYNEQFF
cdr3_nt: TGTGCCAGTAGTACAATAGCGGGAGGGAGCTACAATGAGCAGTTCTTC

j_call: TRBJ2-7
clone_size: .
d_call: .
v_call: TRBV6-5
cdr3_aa: CASSPSYEQYF
cdr3_nt: TGTGCCAGCAGTCCTTCCTACGAGCAGTACTTC

j_call: TRBJ2-1
clone_size: .
d_call: TRBD2
v_call: TRBV6-5
cdr3_aa: CASRAGLAYYNEQFF
cdr3_nt: TGTGCCAGCAGAGCGGGACTAGCTTACTACAATGAGCAGTTCTTC

j_call: TRBJ1-1
clone_size: .
d_call: .
v_call: TRBV30
cdr3_aa: CAWSRNDGVTGEAFF
cdr3_nt: TGTGCCTGGTCTCGGAACGATGGGGTGACGGGGGAAGCTTTCTTT

j_call: TRBJ2-7
clone_size: .
d_call: .
v_call: TRBV5-6
cdr3_aa: CASSLGPARPYEQYF
cdr3_nt: TGTGCCAGCAGCTTGGGGCCAGCGAGACCCTACGAGCAGTACTTC

j_call: TRBJ1-5
clone_size: .
d_call: TRBD1
v_call: TRBV18
cdr3_aa: CASSQGQGDQPQHF
cdr3_nt: TGTGCCAGCTCACAGGGACAGGGGGATCAGCCCCAGCATTTT

j_call: TRBJ2-3
clone_size: .
d_call: .
v_call: TRBV7-3
cdr3_aa: CASSRTGRSTDTQYF
cdr3_nt: TGTGCCAGCAGCCGTACCGGGAGAAGCACAGATACGCAGTATTTT

j_call: TRBJ1-3
clone_size: .
d_call: .
v_call: TRBV24-1
cdr3_aa: CATSPDSYSGNTIYF
cdr3_nt: TGTGCCACCAGCCCAGACAGTTACTCTGGAAACACCATATATTTT

j_call: TRBJ1-6
clone_size: .
d_call: .
v_call: TRBV5-1
cdr3_aa: CASSAITTDPNSPLHF
cdr3_nt: TGCGCCAGCAGCGCGATCACGACAGATCCGAATTCACCCCTCCACTTT

j_call: TRBJ2-1
clone_size: .
d_call: .
v_call: TRBV6-5
cdr3_aa: CASSYSVRYNEQFF
cdr3_nt: TGTGCCAGCAGTTACTCGGTCAGATACAATGAGCAGTTCTTC

j_call: TRBJ1-2
clone_size: .
d_call: .
v_call: TRBV14
cdr3_aa: CASSQDRGYGYTF
cdr3_nt: TGTGCCAGCAGCCAAGATCGGGGCTATGGCTACACCTTC

j_call: TRBJ1-1
clone_size: .
d_call: .
v_call: TRBV5-4
cdr3_aa: CASSLGGRWTEAFF
cdr3_nt: TGTGCCAGCAGCTTGGGCGGGAGATGGACTGAAGCTTTCTTT

j_call: TRBJ1-5
clone_size: .
d_call: .
v_call: TRBV27
cdr3_aa: CASSLGRVLPQHF
cdr3_nt: TGTGCCAGCAGTTTAGGCAGGGTTCTGCCCCAGCATTTT

j_call: TRBJ2-7
clone_size: few
d_call: TRBD2
v_call: TRBV2
cdr3_aa: CASSETSAAYEQYF
cdr3_nt: TGTGCCAGCAGTGAAACTAGCGCTGCCTACGAGCAGTACTTC

j_call: TRBJ2-3
clone_size: once
d_call: TRBD2
v_call: TRBV27
cdr3_aa: CASSFRAGGTPDTQYF
cdr3_nt: TGTGCCAGCAGTTTTCGAGCGGGAGGGACCCCAGATACGCAGTATTTT

j_call: TRBJ2-1
clone_size: once
d_call: TRBD2
v_call: TRBV27
cdr3_aa: CASSSSGTSGRVFSYNEQFF
cdr3_nt: TGTGCCAGCAGCTCTTCGGGGACTAGCGGGAGGGTGTTCTCCTACAATGAGCAGTTCTTC

j_call: TRBJ2-5
clone_size: .
d_call: TRBD2
v_call: TRBV11-3
cdr3_aa: CASSLDGRAEETQYF
cdr3_nt: TGTGCCAGCAGCTTAGACGGGAGGGCCGAGGAGACCCAGTACTTC

j_call: TRBJ1-2
clone_size: .
d_call: .
v_call: TRBV12-3/TRBV12-4
cdr3_aa: CASTPDINYGYTF
cdr3_nt: TGTGCCAGCACCCCAGACATTAACTATGGCTACACCTTC

j_call: TRBJ2-3
clone_size: .
d_call: .
v_call: TRBV5-1
cdr3_aa: CASSLRLETDTQYF
cdr3_nt: TGCGCCAGCAGCTTAAGACTAGAGACAGATACGCAGTATTTT

j_call: TRBJ2-7
clone_size: .
d_call: .
v_call: TRBV10-3
cdr3_aa: CAIRREGSSHEQYF
cdr3_nt: TGTGCCATCAGAAGAGAGGGTTCTAGCCACGAGCAGTACTTC

j_call: TRBJ2-1
clone_size: .
d_call: TRBD1
v_call: TRBV27
cdr3_aa: CASSPLGQSSYNEQFF
cdr3_nt: TGTGCCAGCAGCCCCCTGGGACAGAGCTCCTACAATGAGCAGTTCTTC

j_call: TRBJ1-6
clone_size: .
d_call: .
v_call: TRBV30
cdr3_aa: CAWSAPEGVTSSYNSPLHF
cdr3_nt: TGTGCCTGGAGTGCCCCGGAGGGTGTTACCAGCTCCTATAATTCACCCCTCCACTTT

j_call: TRBJ2-3
clone_size: .
d_call: TRBD2
v_call: TRBV18
cdr3_aa: CASSPGLAGGTDTQYF
cdr3_nt: TGTGCCAGCTCACCCGGACTAGCGGGGGGCACAGATACGCAGTATTTT